These 21 T cell receptor beta chains were sequenced from one sample in a study of T cells after yellow fever vaccination. Each CDR3 protein gets one entry after TCRdb re-called the 5' RACE reads with MiXCR. The sample contains 200,000 to 250,000 distinct CDR3 sequences, about 7% of which appear only once. The sequencing here drew on CD4+ T cells sorted from PBMCs, taken 15 days after the yellow fever booster vaccination. These receptors were taken from a man aged 25-40 years who received the YFV17D yellow fever vaccine.

In its sample, this clonotype was seen many times. J is TRBJ2-3 and V is TRBV9; TRBD2 matches at 9 bases. There are 17 residues in the CDR3. Germline CDR1 is SGDLS and CDR2 is YYNGEE. With 0 bases clipped from V and 3 bases from J, the junction kept 8 bases outside the gene matches. This CDR3 reads CASSVADSGSLTDTQYF. The CDR3 DNA follows: TGTGCCAGCAGCGTAGCTGATAGCGGGAGTTTGACAGATACGCAGTATTTT.

The chain employs TRBV20-1 and TRBJ1-2; TRBD1 matches 11 bases. With 6 bases clipped from V and 5 bases from J, the junction kept 11 bases outside the gene matches. CDR1 and CDR2 (germline): DFQATT, SNEGSKA (reference sequence). CDR3 size: 15 residues. The CDR3 spells CSAAAGQGVDYGYTF. Written as DNA, the CDR3 is TGCAGTGCGGCTGCGGGACAGGGGGTTGATTATGGCTACACCTTC.

This clonotype has a count of ten or more. The J gene is TRBJ2-7, the V gene TRBV5-1; 8 nucleotides match TRBD2. Unmatched junction bases numbered 10, after V lost 7 bases and J lost 1 base. This CDR3 has 15 amino acids. CDR1 is SGHRS and CDR2 is YFSETQ in the germline V gene. The CDR3 spells CASVLVGTRSYEQYF. CDR3 sequence (DNA): TGCGCCAGCGTCTTGGTTGGGACTAGGTCCTACGAGCAGTACTTC.

This clonotype came up a few times. The V and J genes are TRBV5-1 and TRBJ2-3, with 13 bases fitting TRBD2. The CDR3 runs 18 residues. Germline V gene data show CDR1 as SGHRS and CDR2 as YFSETQ. V lost 0 bases, J lost 3 bases, and 7 bases stayed unmatched. The CDR3 protein is CASSLAKTSGRLTDTQYF. CDR3 nucleotides: TGCGCCAGCAGCTTGGCCAAGACTAGCGGGAGGTTAACAGATACGCAGTATTTT.

This chain links TRBV27 with TRBJ2-1; the match to TRBD2 covers 13 bases. V dropped 6 bases and J dropped 8; count of bases not matched to a gene: 7. The germline V gene has CDR1 MNHEY and CDR2 SMNVEV (reference sequence). The CDR3 covers 15 residues. The CDR3 region is CASRGLAGFQDEQFF. CDR3 sequence (DNA): TGTGCCAGCAGGGGACTAGCGGGATTTCAGGATGAGCAGTTCTTC.

In this sample, this clonotype turned up a few times. The chain combines TRBV7-2 with TRBJ1-5; TRBD1 is a possible D gene (5 bases). V was trimmed by 2 bases and J by 8 bases, leaving 13 bases between them. Per the germline V gene, CDR1 is SGHTA and CDR2 is FQGNSA. This CDR3 contains 14 residues. This chain's CDR3 is CASSLSQGGKPQHF. Here the CDR3 DNA reads TGTGCCAGCAGCTTAAGCCAGGGTGGGAAGCCCCAGCATTTT.

This chain links TRBV28 with TRBJ2-1; 10 bases agree with TRBD1. The CDR3 is 15 amino acids. J was trimmed by 9 bases and V by 2 bases; bases with no gene match: 7. Germline values: CDR1 MDHEN, CDR2 SYDVKM. The CDR3 bases are TGTGCCAGCAGTTTAATGACAGGGGGCCTGGGTGAGCAGTTCTTC. Its protein product is CASSLMTGGLGEQFF.

This clonotype was seen repeatedly, ten times or more. CDR3 in amino acids: CASSLAGNGYTF. CDR3 coding DNA: TGCGCCAGCAGCTTGGCAGGGAACGGCTACACCTTC. The J gene is TRBJ1-2, the V gene TRBV5-1; D might be TRBD1 (5 bases). Germline V gene data show CDR1 as SGHRS and CDR2 as YFSETQ. The CDR3 is made up of 12 amino acids. V was trimmed by 0 bases and J by 8 bases, leaving 8 bases between them.

This clonotype appeared many times. This rearrangement joins TRBV30 to TRBJ2-7; weak D call: TRBD2 (5 bases). This CDR3 region has 15 residues. The germline V gene has CDR1 GTSNPN and CDR2 SVGIG (reference sequence). V lost 7 bases and J lost 0, with 19 bases in between. CDR3 in DNA: TGTGCCTACACCGGGATGGAGGCTAACTCCTACGAGCAGTACTTC. Protein sequence: CAYTGMEANSYEQYF.

This clonotype was recorded at least ten times. The genes are TRBV4-3 and TRBJ2-1; D remains unclear. The CDR3 totals 14 residues. V was pared by 3 bases and J by 5 bases, with 11 bases between. The germline gives CDR1 LGHNA, CDR2 YSLEER. CDR3 bases: TGCGCCAGCAGCCACAACTTACGGAACAATGAGCAGTTCTTC. Protein sequence: CASSHNLRNNEQFF.

The genes are TRBV6-2 or TRBV6-3 and TRBJ2-7; D is possibly TRBD1 (6 bases). This CDR3 region has 15 residues. The V gene's germline CDR1 is MNHEY and CDR2 SVGEGT. The V and J ends lost 2 bases and 2 bases respectively, with 13 bases between them. CDR3 residues: CASSYPTGSAYEQYF. As DNA, the CDR3 is TGTGCCAGCAGTTACCCGACAGGATCCGCCTACGAGCAGTACTTC.

This clonotype was observed a handful of times. J is TRBJ2-1 and V is TRBV7-9; 8 bases map to TRBD2. In germline, CDR1 is SEHNR, CDR2 FQNEAQ (reference sequence). Unmatched junction bases numbered 4, after V lost 1 base and J lost 5 bases. CDR3 length: 15 residues. The CDR3 spells CASSLVVAGNNEQFF. CDR3 coding DNA: TGTGCCAGCAGCTTAGTGGTAGCGGGGAACAATGAGCAGTTCTTC. Variable domain in full (rest from reference TRBV7-9 and TRBJ2-1): DTGVSQNPRHKITKRGQNVTFRCDPISEHNRLYWYRQTLGQGPEFLTYFQNEAQLEKSRLLSDRFSAERPKGSFSTLEIQRTEQGDSAMYLCASSLVVAGNNEQFFGPGTRLTVL.

Many counts were recorded for this clonotype. CDR3 bases: TGTGCCAGCAGCCCGCCCAGCACAGATACGCAGTATTTT. This sequence encodes CASSPPSTDTQYF. The chain combines TRBV7-9 with TRBJ2-3; D not resolved. CDR1 is SEHNR, CDR2 FQNEAQ, per germline (reference sequence). V lost 5 bases and J 0 bases, leaving 6 bases between the germline ends. The CDR3 has 13 residues.

This clonotype was seen at least ten times. The conserved phenylalanine or tryptophan is not found at the CDR3 terminus, so this likely reflects a read error. The limits of the CDR3 on the DNA are not certain, so only TCRdb's listed CDR3 is given. This sequence joins TRBV12-3 or TRBV12-4 and TRBJ2-1; the D segment call TRBD1 is taken from the table without a DNA check. The CDR3 comprises 11 residues, both ends counted. CDR3 protein: CASSLDRVLAA.

This clonotype was found a few times. This chain uses TRBV5-5 with TRBJ2-1; D tentatively reads TRBD1 or TRBD2 (5 bases each). The CDR3 loop spans 15 amino acids. CDR1 is SGHKS and CDR2 is YYEKEE in the germline V gene (reference sequence). V was trimmed by 3 bases and J by 5 bases, leaving 15 bases between them. CDR3 amino acids: CASSSTGTDNNEQFF. The DNA of the CDR3 is TGTGCCAGCAGCTCCACCGGGACGGATAACAATGAGCAGTTCTTC.

This clonotype appeared many times. The chain uses TRBV20-1 and TRBJ1-4, with D tentatively TRBD1 (6 bases). CDR3 length: 15 residues. Trimming took 5 bases from V and 3 from J, leaving 16 bases between them. Germline CDR1 DFQATT, CDR2 SNEGSKA (reference sequence). The CDR3: CSAPRGDRANEKLFF. As DNA, the CDR3 is TGCAGTGCTCCCAGGGGAGACCGGGCTAATGAAAAACTGTTTTTT.

In this sample, this clonotype turned up many times. This chain links TRBV28 with TRBJ2-7, with TRBD1 matching over 7 bases. This CDR3 has 13 residues. The V gene end was trimmed by 8 bases and the J gene end by 1 base; junction bases not matched to a gene: 5. The V gene's germline CDR1 is MDHEN and CDR2 SYDVKM. For the CDR3, the DNA is TGTGCCAGCGCCCCGGGACAGTCCTACGAGCAGTACTTC. Translated: CASAPGQSYEQYF.

This clonotype was counted many times. The chain uses TRBV7-8 and TRBJ1-5; no clear D gene. Per germline, CDR1 SGHVS and CDR2 FQNEAQ. CDR3 length: 17 residues. Trimming removed 4 bases from V and 0 bases from J, with 16 bases in between. In DNA form, the CDR3 reads TGTGCCAGCAGCTATGGTCCGAGCAGGAATAGCAATCAGCCCCAGCATTTT. This gives the protein CASSYGPSRNSNQPQHF.

This clonotype was detected ten times or more. The chain links TRBV15 to TRBJ2-3; TRBD2 matches 7 bases. The CDR3 runs to 16 residues. J gave up 4 bases and V 0 bases, and 7 bases lay outside the gene matches. Germline V CDR1 and CDR2: LNHNV, YYDKDF (reference sequence). CDR3 region: CATSRDSGLGPDTQYF. The CDR3 nucleotides read TGTGCCACCAGCAGAGATTCTGGACTAGGACCAGATACGCAGTATTTT.

This clonotype was detected many times. The chain is built from TRBV6-5 and TRBJ2-3; D is possibly TRBD2 (6 bases). This CDR3 comprises 17 residues. Germline V gene sequence: CDR1 MNHEY, CDR2 SVGAGI. V gave up 0 bases and J gave up 6 bases, with 19 bases separating them. CDR3 sequence (DNA): TGTGCCAGCAGTTACTCCAATCTAGCGACCCGCGGGGATACGCAGTATTTT. It encodes CASSYSNLATRGDTQYF.

This clonotype was seen a handful of times. The gene calls are TRBV20-1 and TRBJ2-5, with 13 bases lining up with TRBD2. Germline-derived CDR1 and CDR2 are DFQATT and SNEGSKA (reference sequence). This CDR3 region has 14 residues. The junction had 6 bases not matched to a gene; V was cut back by 6 bases and J by 5 bases. The CDR3 loop reads CSARLAGGRETQYF. Written as DNA, the CDR3 is TGCAGTGCCCGACTAGCGGGAGGTAGGGAGACCCAGTACTTC.